This T cell receptor beta chain comes out of a study of cytomegalovirus exposure and HLA in healthy donors. Study summary: Findings of an earlier analysis included about 120 million unique TCR beta sequences from some 180 million T cells. Study outcomes and limitations: Later analysis identified several of the most significant clusters that appeared linked to common viral pathogens. An analysis was carried out later, and it reportedly showed fewer N-insertions in an Asian-associated ancestry cluster than the approximately 700-donor mean. The investigators catalogued 160 or so TCR beta chains as cytomegalovirus-associated.

A few counts support this clone. The antigen is unknown. Trimming took off 0 bases at V and 5 bases at J, with 11 bases between the two ends. Per the germline V gene, CDR1 is SGDLS and CDR2 is YYNGEE. The CDR3 runs to 14 residues. The study ran its PCR with 60 Vbeta and 13 Jbeta primers. This table comes from immunoSEQ multiplex PCR, and its TCRdb copy is limited to in-frame clones, with some not included. The sample shows tens of thousands of clones, about 78% of them seen only once. Sequenced material: PBMCs. V usage is TRBV9 and J usage is TRBJ1-1; no definite D call. The source is a woman in her thirties or forties in good health and CMV-seropositive. The CDR3 spells CASSVDPLETEAFF. In DNA form, the CDR3 reads TGTGCCAGCAGCGTAGACCCATTGGAGACTGAAGCTTTCTTT.